This TCR beta chain was identified in a study of OX40 agonist ivuxolimab in advanced cancers. Broader study findings: Still undetermined is the antigen specificity of the expanded peripheral T cells.

A word on this clone: Its antigen is still unknown.

The assay was immunoSEQ multiplex PCR, and TCRdb's table has in-frame clones only and misses some. Among over 60,000 clones listed, around nine tenths were seen once. CDR3 size: 15 residues. Unmatched junction bases numbered 9, after V lost 5 bases and J lost 4 bases. Germline loops: CDR1 MDHEN, CDR2 SYDVKM. This sequence joins TRBV28 and TRBJ2-3; 7 bases map to TRBD1. This receptor was obtained from an adult with an advanced solid tumor such as melanoma, head and neck, liver or kidney cancer. Material: CD4+ or CD8+ T cells sorted from blood, obtained in a trial of the OX40 agonist ivuxolimab. CDR3 region: CASSKGGASPDTQYF. CDR3 nucleotide sequence: TGTGCCAGCAGTAAAGGGGGCGCTTCCCCAGATACGCAGTATTTT.